The 2 T cell receptor beta chains below come from one sample, sequenced in a study of CD8 T cells in ankylosing spondylitis. Study-level findings and limits: A TCR beta motif of 7 or 8 highly homologous variants appeared characteristic of ankylosing spondylitis blood.

Via MiXCR, TCRdb re-called the 5' RACE reads, giving one row per CDR3 protein. The sample records roughly 670,000 distinct CDR3 sequences, 15% to 20% being singletons. Antigens for these TCRs are unknown. What was sequenced was blood, either unsorted or a sorted T cell fraction (not recorded which). Source of these receptors: a male donor with ankylosing spondylitis.

The chain is built from TRBV20-1 and TRBJ2-7; 8 bases agree with TRBD1. The germline V gene encodes CDR1 DFQATT and CDR2 SNEGSKA (reference sequence). The J segment lost 6 bases and the V segment lost 3 bases, leaving 4 bases of the junction unmatched. There are 12 residues in the CDR3. CDR3 DNA: TGCAGTGCTAGCCTAACAGGGGGCGAGCAGTACTTC. It specifies CSASLTGGEQYF.

This clonotype was seen a handful of times. The chain joins TRBV2 to TRBJ2-5; 8 bases align to TRBD1. The germline V gene has CDR1 SNHLY and CDR2 FYNNEI. CDR3 size: 15 residues. J lost 4 bases, V lost 4 bases, and 8 bases had no gene match. CDR3 protein: CASSGGQDSGETQYF. CDR3 DNA sequence: TGTGCCAGCAGTGGGGGACAGGACAGCGGAGAGACCCAGTACTTC.